This T cell receptor (beta chain) was profiled in a study of blood T cell repertoires in COVID-19. Study-level background: Researchers got acute and convalescent COVID-19 samples from the United States, Italy and Spain. Sources were T cells, B-cell-depleted T cells, or PBMCs; the material itself was cDNA or gDNA.

This clone appeared many times. In the study's own analysis: Reference gene primer amplification in the assay estimated nucleated cell counts. Here immunoSEQ multiplex PCR was the method, and the copy in TCRdb shows in-frame clones only, minus some. The V and J calls and clone size are taken from that table; D and trimming were inferred from the DNA. Of some 530,000 clones listed, 75% to 90% are singletons. This CDR3 is 16 amino acids long. Germline V CDR1 and CDR2: MNHEY, SVGAGI. Trimming took 4 bases from V and 0 from J, leaving 10 bases between them. The TCR comes from a human donor in a cohort sampled during active COVID-19. Sequencing used peripheral blood. The genes are TRBV6-5 and TRBJ1-6, with D possibly being TRBD1 (5 bases). Here the CDR3 reads CASSSRQTSYNSPLHF. The CDR3 DNA reads as TGTGCCAGCAGTTCACGACAGACCTCCTATAATTCACCCCTCCACTTT.